A single sample is the source of the 27 T cell receptor beta chains below, sequenced in a study of T-cell reconstitution after alpha-beta-depleted transplantation in children. Construction of the TCRbeta library involved unique molecular identifiers. TCRdb redid the calling of the PCR reads with MiXCR, one entry per CDR3 protein. The sample has about 420,000 distinct CDR3 sequences, about 11% seen once. The sample in question was PBMCs from the stem cell graft donor, obtained from the stem cell graft. The source is a human donor who donated a stem cell graft to a child with acute myeloid leukemia.

This clonotype was counted between two and nine times. The CDR3 region is CSVVQANTGELFF. The CDR3 nucleotides read TGCAGCGTTGTGCAAGCGAACACCGGGGAGCTGTTTTTT. The chain couples TRBV29-1 to TRBJ2-2; D call uncertain. The CDR3 covers 13 residues. Germline V gives CDR1 SQVTM, CDR2 ANQGSEA. Trimming removed 4 bases from V and 0 bases from J, with 6 bases in between.

This clonotype was detected ten times or more. The chain employs TRBV27 and TRBJ2-1; D possibly corresponds to TRBD2 (6 bases). The ends were cut back, 4 bases at V and 5 bases at J, with 9 bases in the middle. This CDR3 has 13 residues. Germline V gene lookup returns CDR1 MNHEY and CDR2 SMNVEV (reference sequence). The CDR3 DNA sequence: TGTGCCAGCAGTTGGGCGGGGAACAATGAGCAGTTCTTC. Translated, it gives CASSWAGNNEQFF.

This clonotype was picked up many times. This chain uses TRBV6-1 with TRBJ2-7; no clear D gene. V lost 7 bases and J lost 6, with 22 bases in between. This CDR3 is built from 15 residues. Germline assignment: CDR1 MNHNS and CDR2 SASEGT. CDR3 nucleotides: TGTGCCAGCAAAGCCGTCATGGGTATTCCCTCCGAGCAGTACTTC. It is translated as CASKAVMGIPSEQYF.

CDR3 sequence reads: CASSATSGRAFPKNIQYF. CDR3 bases: TGCGCCAGCAGCGCTACTAGCGGGAGGGCCTTTCCTAAAAACATTCAGTACTTC. This chain uses TRBV5-1 with TRBJ2-4; TRBD2 matches at 13 bases. After removal of 4 bases from V and 4 bases from J, the junction contained 11 bases not matched to a gene. The CDR3 extends over 18 amino acids. The germline gives CDR1 SGHRS, CDR2 YFSETQ.

This clonotype was observed a handful of times. The chain uses TRBV5-1 and TRBJ2-7; D ambiguous. V lost 1 base and J lost 7, with 15 bases in between. The V gene's germline CDR1 is SGHRS and CDR2 YFSETQ. This CDR3 has 14 amino acids. In DNA, the CDR3 is TGCGCCAGCAGCTTGCGCCAGGCGCCGGAGGAGCAGTACTTC. Amino acids: CASSLRQAPEEQYF.

This rearrangement joins TRBV6-5 to TRBJ2-1; a weak D match, TRBD1 (5 bases). CDR3 length: 15 residues. V was trimmed by 2 bases and J by 7 bases, leaving 15 bases between them. Germline V CDR1 and CDR2: MNHEY, SVGAGI. The CDR3, as DNA: TGTGCCAGCAGTTACGAACAGGCCTCAGGGAATGAGCAGTTCTTC. Amino acid sequence: CASSYEQASGNEQFF.

J is TRBJ2-5 and V is TRBV11-2, with 9 bases that match TRBD2. V dropped 0 bases and J dropped 4; count of bases not matched to a gene: 12. Germline V gives CDR1 SGHAT, CDR2 FQNNGV. This CDR3 region has 18 residues. The CDR3 protein is CASSLEAGGRGLRETQYF. CDR3 bases: TGTGCCAGCAGCTTAGAAGCGGGGGGCCGCGGATTGAGAGAGACCCAGTACTTC.

The chain combines TRBV7-8 with TRBJ1-4, with 9 bases lining up with TRBD1. CDR1 and CDR2 from the germline V gene are SGHVS and FQNEAQ. V lost 5 bases and J lost 8; bases outside the gene matches: 6. The CDR3 has 14 amino acids. The CDR3, as DNA: TGTGCCAGCAGCCGCAGGGACAGGGCCGAAAAACTGTTTTTT. Amino acids: CASSRRDRAEKLFF. The whole variable domain, filled in from reference TRBV7-8 and TRBJ1-4, reads GAGVSQSPRYKVAKRGQDVALRCDPISGHVSLFWYQQALGQGPEFLTYFQNEAQLDKSGLPSDRFFAERPEGSVSTLKIQRTQQEDSAVYLCASSRRDRAEKLFFGSGTQLSVL.

The table lists this clonotype with a few counts. The chain has TRBV30 and TRBJ2-7; perhaps D is TRBD1 or TRBD2 (5 bases each). The V end was cut by 3 bases, the J end by 6 bases, with 15 bases between. Germline values: CDR1 GTSNPN, CDR2 SVGIG (reference sequence). This CDR3 is 13 amino acids long. The CDR3 bases are TGTGCCTGGAGAGGGACCAGTGCAGGCGAGCAGTACTTC. It encodes CAWRGTSAGEQYF.

This clonotype was counted only a few times. The chain combines TRBV3-1 with TRBJ2-5; TRBD2 might be the D (6 bases). CDR1 and CDR2 from the germline V gene are LGHDT and YNNKEL (reference sequence). V dropped 0 bases and J dropped 5 bases, with 16 bases sitting between them. This CDR3 region has 16 residues. CDR3 nucleotides: TGTGCCAGCAGCCAAGATTTCAGCGCCCTAGCGGAGACCCAGTACTTC. This gives the protein CASSQDFSALAETQYF.

The V call is TRBV7-2, the J call TRBJ2-2, with 7 bases lining up with TRBD1. Germline CDR1 and CDR2: SGHTA and FQGNSA. The CDR3 is 16 amino acids. Trimming cost V 5 bases and J 6 bases; bases outside gene matches: 12. The CDR3 is CASSPHRQGSAGELFF. In DNA form, the CDR3 reads TGTGCCAGCAGCCCTCACCGACAGGGATCCGCCGGGGAGCTGTTTTTT.

This clonotype appeared once. A junction boundary mismatches the germline segment, possibly from a read error. This chain connects TRBV3-1 to TRBJ2-6, with 11 bases identical to TRBD1. Germline CDR1 LGHDT, CDR2 YNNKEL (reference sequence). The CDR3 is 19 residues long. CDR3 nucleotides: TGTGCCAGCAGCCAAGACCCCGGGACAGGGGGGACTGGGGCCAACGGCCTGACTTTC. This translates into CASSQDPGTGGTGANGLTF.

Only a few counts were recorded for this clonotype. This chain connects TRBV20-1 to TRBJ2-7; D is undetermined. This CDR3 contains 13 residues. The germline gives CDR1 DFQATT, CDR2 SNEGSKA (reference sequence). V lost 5 bases, J lost 2 bases, and 13 bases lay in between. CDR3 sequence (DNA): TGCAGTGCTCCGGACCCCCGGGCCTACGAGCAGTACTTC. Protein product: CSAPDPRAYEQYF.

This chain links TRBV20-1 with TRBJ1-6, with D possibly TRBD1 on 6 matching bases. The CDR3 runs 12 residues. Germline V gene lookup returns CDR1 DFQATT and CDR2 SNEGSKA (reference sequence). Trimming took off 1 base at V and 8 bases at J, with 6 bases between the two ends. The CDR3: CSARAGDSPLHF. The CDR3 nucleotides read TGCAGTGCTAGAGCAGGGGATTCACCCCTCCACTTT.

This chain joins TRBV12-3 or TRBV12-4 and TRBJ2-5, with D tentatively TRBD1 or TRBD2 (6 bases each). The CDR3 is 16 residues long. Trimming took 5 bases from V and 1 from J, leaving 17 bases between them. Here the CDR3 DNA reads TGTGCCAGCAGTAGACGGGGGCTGAGGGGCCAAGAGACCCAGTACTTC. The encoded protein is CASSRRGLRGQETQYF.

The V and J genes are TRBV18 and TRBJ2-4; tentatively, D is TRBD2 (5 bases). This CDR3 spans 16 amino acids. Germline V CDR1 and CDR2: KGHSH, LQKENI. Deletions cut 3 bases from V and 0 bases from J, with 12 bases between. CDR3 in amino acids: CASSPVSGLAKNIQYF. CDR3 in DNA: TGTGCCAGCTCACCGGTCAGCGGTCTAGCCAAAAACATTCAGTACTTC.

The rearrangement joins TRBV25-1 to TRBJ2-3, with D perhaps matching TRBD2 (5 bases). This CDR3 comprises 15 residues. Germline CDR1 is MGHDK and CDR2 is SYGVNS. V was clipped by 5 bases and J by 4 bases, with 16 bases between them. The CDR3 region has the DNA TGTGCCAGCAGTCACGGGGTAGGCGGGCCAGATACGCAGTATTTT. It translates to CASSHGVGGPDTQYF.

V usage is TRBV18 and J usage is TRBJ2-7; 8 nucleotides match TRBD1. The CDR3 is 14 residues long. The germline CDR1 and CDR2 sequences are KGHSH and LQKENI. The ends lost 3 bases at V and 6 bases at J; junction bases unmatched: 7. CDR3 residues: CASSPPGGRFEQYF. In DNA, the CDR3 is TGTGCCAGCTCACCTCCAGGGGGCAGGTTCGAGCAGTACTTC.

This clonotype was detected a few times. A read error is possible here, since a much larger clone lies one base away. This sequence joins TRBV5-1 and TRBJ1-1; D not resolved. CDR1 is SGHRS, CDR2 YFSETQ, per germline. Trimming stripped 2 bases from V and 2 bases from J, with 7 bases between. This CDR3 region has 13 residues. The CDR3 protein is CASSFEGNTEAFF. Written as DNA, the CDR3 is TGCGCCAGCAGCTTTGAGGGTAACACTGAAGCTTTCTTT. Full variable domain (missing parts from reference TRBV5-1 and TRBJ1-1): KAGVTQTPRYLIKTRGQQVTLSCSPISGHRSVSWYQQTPGQGLQFLFEYFSETQRNKGNFPGRFSGRQFSNSRSEMNVSTLELGDSALYLCASSFEGNTEAFFGQGTRLTVV.

To note about this clonotype: A junction end diverges from the germline sequence, so it may reflect a read error. The chain couples TRBV29-1 to TRBJ1-2; no reliable D call. The germline gives CDR1 SQVTM, CDR2 ANQGSEA. This CDR3 is 11 amino acids long. This CDR3 reads CSAERTYGYTF. DNA for the CDR3: TGCAGCGCTGAACGTACCTATGGCTACACCTTC.

This clonotype has more than one count but fewer than ten. The rearrangement links TRBV4-1 to TRBJ2-5; the match to TRBD2 covers 13 bases. The germline CDR1 and CDR2 sequences are MGHRA and YSYEKL. Trimming cost V 0 bases and J 0 bases; bases outside gene matches: 1. This CDR3 is built from 17 residues. CDR3 sequence (DNA): TGCGCCAGCAGCCAAGAAGGACTAGCGGGGGACCAAGAGACCCAGTACTTC. Translating gives CASSQEGLAGDQETQYF.

This chain links TRBV6-1 with TRBJ2-7; TRBD1 matches at 8 bases. Germline loops: CDR1 MNHNS, CDR2 SASEGT. This CDR3 is built from 14 residues. The chain's CDR3 is CAGSRGTGPYEQYV. DNA for the CDR3: TGTGCCGGCAGCCGCGGGACAGGACCCTACGAGCAGTACGTC.

This clonotype was seen a handful of times. Germline is not matched at one junction end, which may reflect a read error. The chain links TRBV12-3 or TRBV12-4 to TRBJ2-7; 10 bases are shared with TRBD1. CDR3 size: 15 residues. The CDR3 is CASSLGGTGAWEQYF. The CDR3 DNA sequence: TGTGCCAGCAGCTTAGGCGGGACAGGGGCTTGGGAGCAGTACTTC.

The chain recombines TRBV20-1 with TRBJ2-1, with a weak D call TRBD2 (6 bases). The CDR3 has 16 residues. From germline, CDR1 is DFQATT and CDR2 SNEGSKA (reference sequence). V lost 3 bases and J 3 bases, leaving 18 bases between the germline ends. The CDR3 coding sequence is TGCAGTGCTAGGGTTCTTAGCGGTACGAACTACAATGAGCAGTTCTTC. As protein: CSARVLSGTNYNEQFF.

This clonotype was observed at least ten times. This sequence joins TRBV6-8 and TRBJ2-7; perhaps TRBD2 as D (5 bases). From germline, CDR1 is MNHGY and CDR2 SAAAGT. V gave up 6 bases and J gave up 2 bases, with 14 bases separating them. This CDR3 spans 14 amino acids. CDR3 nucleotide sequence: TGTGCCAGCAGACCTAGCAAAGGGACCTACGAGCAGTACGTC. Translated: CASRPSKGTYEQYV.

The chain carries TRBV6-2 or TRBV6-3 and TRBJ2-2, with 10 bases identical to TRBD2. In germline, CDR1 is MNHEY, CDR2 SVGEGT. CDR3 length: 13 residues. The trim removed 8 bases at V and 6 bases at J, leaving 3 bases unmatched. In nucleotides, the CDR3 is TGTGCCAGCGGGGGACTAGCGTCCGGGGAGCTGTTTTTT. It specifies CASGGLASGELFF.

The chain is built from TRBV5-4 and TRBJ2-7; D possibly matches TRBD1 or TRBD2 (5 bases each). The CDR3 is made up of 15 amino acids. Looked up from germline, CDR1 is SGHNT and CDR2 is YYREEE (reference sequence). V was shortened by 0 bases and J by 0 bases, with 10 bases between the two germline ends. CDR3 nucleotide sequence: TGTGCCAGCAGCTTGGGGCCGGGGACCTCCTACGAGCAGTACGTC. Amino acids: CASSLGPGTSYEQYV.